This TCR beta chain is drawn from a study of blood T cell repertoires in COVID-19. This CDR3 has 13 amino acids. Trimming stripped 0 bases from V and 9 bases from J, with 10 bases between. The assay was immunoSEQ multiplex PCR, and TCRdb's table has in-frame clones only and misses some. The sample contains 270,000 or so clones, approximately 90% of which appear only once. The sample comprised PBMCs or T cells enriched from blood (not recorded which). The gene calls are TRBV5-3 and TRBJ1-5; D is uncertain. TRBV5-3 is classed as an ORF, of uncertain function. The sequence was collected from a woman aged 25 to 39 with acute COVID-19. DNA for the CDR3: TGTGCCAGAAGCTTGGATAACTCGCGGCCCCAGCATTTT. Translation: CARSLDNSRPQHF.